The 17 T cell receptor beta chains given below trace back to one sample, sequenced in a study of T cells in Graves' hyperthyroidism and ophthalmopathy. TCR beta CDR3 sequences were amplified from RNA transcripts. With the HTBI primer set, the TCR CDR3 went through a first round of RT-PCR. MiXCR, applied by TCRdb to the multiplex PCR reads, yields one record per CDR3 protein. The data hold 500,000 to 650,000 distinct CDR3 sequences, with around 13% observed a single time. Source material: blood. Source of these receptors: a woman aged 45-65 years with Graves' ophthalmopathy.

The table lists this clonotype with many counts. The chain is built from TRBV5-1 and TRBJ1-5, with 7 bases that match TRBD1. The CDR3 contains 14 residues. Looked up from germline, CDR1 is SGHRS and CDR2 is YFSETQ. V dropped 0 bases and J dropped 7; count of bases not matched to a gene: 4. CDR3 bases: TGCGCCAGCAGCTTGGGGACAGGTTTACAGCCCCAGCATTTT. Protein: CASSLGTGLQPQHF.

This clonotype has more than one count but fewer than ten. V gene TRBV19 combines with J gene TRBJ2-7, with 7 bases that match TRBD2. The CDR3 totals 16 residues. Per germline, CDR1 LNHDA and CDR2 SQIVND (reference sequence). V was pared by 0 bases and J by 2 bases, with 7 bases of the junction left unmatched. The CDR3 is CASSIEWREQPYEQYF. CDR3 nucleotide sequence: TGTGCCAGTAGTATAGAATGGCGGGAGCAACCCTACGAGCAGTACTTC.

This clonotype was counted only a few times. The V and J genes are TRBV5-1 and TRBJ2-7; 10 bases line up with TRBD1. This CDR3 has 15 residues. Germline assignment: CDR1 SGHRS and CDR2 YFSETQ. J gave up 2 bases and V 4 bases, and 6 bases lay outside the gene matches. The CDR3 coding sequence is TGCGCCAGCAGCCACACGGGACAGGGGACCTACGAGCAGTACTTC. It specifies CASSHTGQGTYEQYF.

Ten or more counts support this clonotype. The chain's CDR3 is CASSTGAGGSYNEQFF. The CDR3 region has the DNA TGTGCCAGCTCCACAGGAGCGGGAGGGTCCTACAATGAGCAGTTCTTC. The genes are TRBV27 and TRBJ2-1, with 10 bases fitting TRBD2. Germline V gene sequence: CDR1 MNHEY, CDR2 SMNVEV (reference sequence). V lost 8 bases and J lost 1; bases outside the gene matches: 8. The length of the CDR3 is 16 residues.

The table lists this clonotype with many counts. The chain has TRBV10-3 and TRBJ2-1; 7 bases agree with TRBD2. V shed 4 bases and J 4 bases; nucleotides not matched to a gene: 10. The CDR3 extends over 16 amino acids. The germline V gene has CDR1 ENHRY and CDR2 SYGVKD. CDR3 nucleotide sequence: TGTGCCATCAGTGGGGGGGGTCCACCAGCTTACAATGAGCAGTTCTTC. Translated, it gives CAISGGGPPAYNEQFF.

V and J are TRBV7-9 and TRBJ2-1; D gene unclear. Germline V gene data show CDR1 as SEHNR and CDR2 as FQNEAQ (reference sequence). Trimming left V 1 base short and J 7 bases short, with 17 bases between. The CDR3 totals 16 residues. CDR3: CASSLGSPQSPNEQFF. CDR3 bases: TGTGCCAGCAGCTTAGGGTCCCCCCAATCCCCGAATGAGCAGTTCTTC.

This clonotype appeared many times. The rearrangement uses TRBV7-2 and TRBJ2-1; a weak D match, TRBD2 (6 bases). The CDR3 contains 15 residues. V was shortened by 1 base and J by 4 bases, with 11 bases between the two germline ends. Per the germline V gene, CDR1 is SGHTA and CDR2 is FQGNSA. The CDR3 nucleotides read TGTGCCAGCAGCTTAGAGCTAGCGCCTTACAATGAGCAGTTCTTC. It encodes CASSLELAPYNEQFF.

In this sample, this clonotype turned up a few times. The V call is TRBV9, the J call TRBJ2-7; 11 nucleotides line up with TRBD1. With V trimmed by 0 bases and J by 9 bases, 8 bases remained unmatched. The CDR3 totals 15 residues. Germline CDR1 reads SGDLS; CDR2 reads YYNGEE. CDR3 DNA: TGTGCCAGCAGCGTAGCTGTGGGACAGGGGGGACGGCAGTACTTC. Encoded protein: CASSVAVGQGGRQYF.

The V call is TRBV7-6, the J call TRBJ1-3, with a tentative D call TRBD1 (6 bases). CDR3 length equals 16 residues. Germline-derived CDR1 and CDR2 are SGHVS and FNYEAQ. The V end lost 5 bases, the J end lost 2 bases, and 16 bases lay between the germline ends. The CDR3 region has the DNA TGTGCCAGCAGCCCCCTCGCAGGGACAACTGGAAACACCATATATTTT. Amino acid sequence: CASSPLAGTTGNTIYF. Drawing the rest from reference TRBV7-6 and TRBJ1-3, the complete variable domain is GAGVSQSPRYKVTKRGQDVALRCDPISGHVSLYWYRQALGQGPEFLTYFNYEAQQDKSGLPNDRFSAERPEGSISTLTIQRTEQRDSAMYRCASSPLAGTTGNTIYFGEGSWLTVV.

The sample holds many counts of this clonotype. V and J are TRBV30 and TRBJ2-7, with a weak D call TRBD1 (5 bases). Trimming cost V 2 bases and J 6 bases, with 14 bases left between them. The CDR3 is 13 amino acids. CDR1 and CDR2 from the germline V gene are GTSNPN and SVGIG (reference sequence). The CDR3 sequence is CAWSFLQGAEQYF. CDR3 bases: TGTGCCTGGAGTTTTTTGCAGGGTGCCGAGCAGTACTTC.

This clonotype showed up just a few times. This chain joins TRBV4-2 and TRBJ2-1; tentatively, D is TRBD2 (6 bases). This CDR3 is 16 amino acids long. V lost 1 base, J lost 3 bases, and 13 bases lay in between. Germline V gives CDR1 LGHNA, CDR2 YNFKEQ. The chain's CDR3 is CASSQGIAVSYNEQFF. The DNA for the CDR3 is TGTGCCAGCAGCCAAGGGATAGCGGTTAGCTACAATGAGCAGTTCTTC.

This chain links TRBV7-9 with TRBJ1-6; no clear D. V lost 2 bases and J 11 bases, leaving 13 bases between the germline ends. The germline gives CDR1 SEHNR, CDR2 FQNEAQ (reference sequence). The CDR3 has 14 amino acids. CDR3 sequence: CASSLPHVNAPLHF. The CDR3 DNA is TGTGCCAGCAGCTTACCACACGTCAACGCACCCCTCCACTTT.

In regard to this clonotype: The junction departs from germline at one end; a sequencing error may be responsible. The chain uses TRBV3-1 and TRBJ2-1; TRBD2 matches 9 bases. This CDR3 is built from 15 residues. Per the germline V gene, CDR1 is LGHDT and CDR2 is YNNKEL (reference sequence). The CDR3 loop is CASSQVRGRANGQFF. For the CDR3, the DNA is TGTGCCAGCAGCCAAGTACGCGGGAGGGCCAATGGGCAGTTCTTC.

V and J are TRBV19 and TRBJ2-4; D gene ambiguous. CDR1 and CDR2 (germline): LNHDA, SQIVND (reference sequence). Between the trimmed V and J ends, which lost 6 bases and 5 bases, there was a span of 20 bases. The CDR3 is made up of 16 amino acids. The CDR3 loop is CASSIVTFPPENIQYF. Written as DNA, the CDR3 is TGTGCCAGTAGCATTGTGACCTTTCCTCCTGAAAACATTCAGTACTTC.

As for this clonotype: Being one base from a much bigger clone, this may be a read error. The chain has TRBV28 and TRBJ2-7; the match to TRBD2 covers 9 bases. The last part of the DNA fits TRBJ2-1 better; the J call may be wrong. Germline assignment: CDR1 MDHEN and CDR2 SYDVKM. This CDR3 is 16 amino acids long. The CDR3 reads CASSLFTTSGAYEQFF. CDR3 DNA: TGTGCCAGCAGTTTATTCACGACTAGCGGCGCCTACGAGCAGTTCTTC.

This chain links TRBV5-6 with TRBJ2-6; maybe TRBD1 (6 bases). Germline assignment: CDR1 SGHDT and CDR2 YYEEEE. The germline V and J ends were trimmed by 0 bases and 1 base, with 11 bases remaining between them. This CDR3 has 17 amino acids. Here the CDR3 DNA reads TGTGCCAGCAGCTTGGCCCCAACAGGGTCTGGGGCCAACGTCCTGACTTTC. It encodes CASSLAPTGSGANVLTF.

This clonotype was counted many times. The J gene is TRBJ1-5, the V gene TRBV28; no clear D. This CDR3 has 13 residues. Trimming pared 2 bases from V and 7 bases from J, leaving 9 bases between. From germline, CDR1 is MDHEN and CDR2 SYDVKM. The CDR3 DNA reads TGTGCCAGCAGTTTACCTCCTACGCAGCCCCAGCATTTT. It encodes CASSLPPTQPQHF.